The next 14 T cell receptor beta chains were all read from a single sample in a study of cytomegalovirus exposure and HLA in healthy donors. The PCR used 60 Vbeta and 13 Jbeta primers. Sequencing was performed with immunoSEQ multiplex PCR; in TCRdb, only in-frame clones are kept and a portion is missing. The sample gives some 75,000 clones, 78% of which show up once; approximately 5.6% is in the top ten. The source material was PBMCs. Receptors were obtained from a man younger than 35 in good health and CMV-seropositive.

J is TRBJ2-5 and V is TRBV6-5, with 8 positions matching TRBD2. After removal of 1 base from V and 5 bases from J, the junction contained 6 bases not matched to a gene. There are 15 residues in the CDR3. CDR1 and CDR2 from the germline V gene are MNHEY and SVGAGI. The CDR3 reads CASSYFGGGRETQYF. CDR3 bases: TGTGCCAGCAGTTACTTCGGGGGGGGAAGGGAGACCCAGTACTTC.

This clone was recorded only once. V and J are TRBV29-1 and TRBJ1-2; 11 positions match TRBD1. The V gene's germline CDR1 is SQVTM and CDR2 ANQGSEA. The CDR3 runs to 14 residues. Losses at the gene ends were 4 bases for V and 7 bases for J; bases not matched to a gene: 8. The CDR3 DNA reads TGCAGCGTTGGAAAGGGGACAGGGGGTTGTGGCTACACCTTC. It specifies CSVGKGTGGCGYTF.

This chain connects TRBV18 to TRBJ2-2, with unresolved D. V lost 0 bases, J lost 0 bases, and 5 bases lay in between. Per germline, CDR1 KGHSH and CDR2 LQKENI. The CDR3 spans 15 residues. The CDR3, as DNA: TGTGCCAGCTCACCACCGAGCCCGAACACCGGGGAGCTGTTTTTT. Translating gives CASSPPSPNTGELFF.

This rearrangement joins TRBV28 to TRBJ2-5, with D possibly matching TRBD1 (5 bases). Germline V gene data show CDR1 as MDHEN and CDR2 as SYDVKM. V gave up 4 bases and J gave up 0 bases, with 18 bases separating them. This CDR3 contains 17 residues. Written as DNA, the CDR3 is TGTGCCAGCAGTTCCACGCGCGCGCCAGGGTACCAAGAGACCCAGTACTTC. It translates to CASSSTRAPGYQETQYF.

V usage is TRBV5-8 and J usage is TRBJ1-1, with a possible D match to TRBD1 (5 bases). With 4 bases removed from V and 11 bases from J, the gap between germline ends came to 12 bases. The CDR3 spans 11 residues. Germline CDR1 reads SGHTS; CDR2 reads YDEGEE. Here the CDR3 reads CASSRLGVAFF. Here the CDR3 DNA reads TGTGCCAGCAGCCGATTAGGGGTCGCTTTCTTT. The whole variable domain, filled in from reference TRBV5-8 and TRBJ1-1, reads EAGVTQSPTHLIKTRGQQATLRCSPISGHTSVYWYQQALGLGLQFLLWYDEGEERNRGNFPPRFSGRQFPNYSSELNVNALELEDSALYLCASSRLGVAFFGQGTRLTVV.

The V and J genes are TRBV7-3 and TRBJ2-7; maybe TRBD2 (6 bases). This CDR3 region has 13 residues. With 5 bases removed from V and 3 bases from J, the gap between germline ends came to 11 bases. Germline-derived CDR1 and CDR2 are SGHTA and FQGTGA. The CDR3 spells CASSRDGGYEQYF. The CDR3 nucleotides are TGTGCCAGCAGCCGCGACGGGGGCTACGAGCAGTACTTC.

This clone was seen more than once but under ten times. The rearrangement links TRBV28 to TRBJ1-5; TRBD1 aligns across 7 bases. Losses at the gene ends were 2 bases for V and 2 bases for J; bases not matched to a gene: 9. This CDR3 comprises 17 residues. From germline, CDR1 is MDHEN and CDR2 SYDVKM. CDR3 region: CASSLEQGIARNQPQHF. The CDR3, as DNA: TGTGCCAGCAGTTTAGAACAGGGGATTGCCCGCAATCAGCCCCAGCATTTT.

This chain uses TRBV10-3 with TRBJ1-5; no clear D. This CDR3 is 14 amino acids long. Germline V CDR1 and CDR2: ENHRY, SYGVKD. Trimming shortened V by 0 bases and J by 7 bases, and 10 bases separated the two germline ends. In nucleotides, the CDR3 is TGTGCCATCAGTGAGTCCGGGGAGGGACAGCCCCAGCATTTT. Translated: CAISESGEGQPQHF.

The chain employs TRBV5-1 and TRBJ2-1, with 12 positions matching TRBD2. CDR1 SGHRS and CDR2 YFSETQ come from the germline V gene. CDR3 length equals 17 residues. V lost 4 bases, J lost 6 bases, and 11 bases stayed unmatched. The CDR3 sequence: CASSRSILAGGGNEQFF. CDR3 sequence (DNA): TGCGCCAGCAGCCGCAGCATACTAGCGGGAGGAGGCAATGAGCAGTTCTTC.

The J gene is TRBJ1-1, the V gene TRBV28; 7 positions match TRBD1. Looked up from germline, CDR1 is MDHEN and CDR2 is SYDVKM. Trimming cost V 6 bases and J 2 bases; bases outside gene matches: 9. The CDR3 consists of 15 residues. The CDR3: CASSSGTDYNTEAFF. The CDR3 coding sequence is TGTGCCAGCAGCTCGGGGACAGACTATAACACTGAAGCTTTCTTT. Full variable domain (remainder filled in from reference TRBV28 and TRBJ1-1): DVKVTQSSRYLVKRTGEKVFLECVQDMDHENMFWYRQDPGLGLRLIYFSYDVKMKEKGDIPEGYSVSREKKERFSLILESASTNQTSMYLCASSSGTDYNTEAFFGQGTRLTVV.

This chain joins TRBV28 and TRBJ1-1; 8 bases are a match to TRBD1. CDR1 and CDR2 (germline): MDHEN, SYDVKM. V was clipped by 9 bases and J by 3 bases; unmatched bases: 9. The CDR3 length is 14 residues. The CDR3 here is CASYSQGADTEAFF. CDR3 sequence (DNA): TGTGCCAGTTATTCTCAGGGGGCAGACACTGAAGCTTTCTTT.

The genes are TRBV27 and TRBJ1-2; 7 nucleotides match TRBD1. This CDR3 is built from 15 residues. V lost 8 bases and J lost 3; bases outside the gene matches: 12. Per germline, CDR1 MNHEY and CDR2 SMNVEV (reference sequence). In nucleotides, the CDR3 is TGTGCCAGCTCCCAGGGAACAGGGGCCTACTATGGCTACACCTTC. Its translation is CASSQGTGAYYGYTF.

The genes are TRBV5-4 and TRBJ2-3; 11 nucleotides line up with TRBD2. CDR3 size: 18 residues. Germline values: CDR1 SGHNT, CDR2 YYREEE (reference sequence). V lost 4 bases to trimming and J lost 3 bases; unmatched junction nucleotides: 13. CDR3 in amino acids: CASSGKVAGGPTTDTQYF. The DNA of the CDR3 is TGTGCCAGCAGCGGGAAGGTAGCGGGAGGGCCTACGACAGATACGCAGTATTTT. The full variable domain, its missing parts supplied by reference TRBV5-4 and TRBJ2-3, is ETGVTQSPTHLIKTRGQQVTLRCSSQSGHNTVSWYQQALGQGPQFIFQYYREEENGRGNFPPRFSGLQFPNYSSELNVNALELDDSALYLCASSGKVAGGPTTDTQYFGPGTRLTVL.

About this clone itself: At one end the junction does not follow the germline gene, possibly because of a read error. The rearrangement joins TRBV29-1 to TRBJ2-3; D gene ambiguous. The CDR3 consists of 10 residues. CDR1 and CDR2 from the germline V gene are SQVTM and ANQGSEA. In DNA, the CDR3 is TGCAGCGTTGGCACAAATACGCAGTATTTT. Its translation: CSVGTNTQYF.